This T cell receptor (beta chain) comes out of a study of glioma-infiltrating T cells after dendritic cell vaccination. Overall study: Autologous tumor lysate was loaded overnight onto monocyte-derived dendritic cells grown less than 8 days with IL-4 and GM-CSF. Three intradermal dendritic cell vaccine injections were given every two weeks.

Time point denoted: after dendritic cell vaccination, including at tumor progression/relapse. Only patients with spare fresh-frozen tumor and over two years of follow-up were included. No glioblastoma patient carried an isocitrate dehydrogenase mutation. Some clones are missing from TCRdb's copy, which holds only in-frame ones; the method was immunoSEQ multiplex PCR. The table includes 100,000 or so clones, around 90% detected once. The CDR3 runs 15 residues. Trimming took off 3 bases at V and 2 bases at J, with 12 bases between the two ends. CDR1 is LNHNV, CDR2 YYDKDF, per germline (reference sequence).

Sequencing was performed on blood, taken after dendritic cell vaccination. The chain employs TRBV15 and TRBJ2-3; D perhaps matches TRBD1 (6 bases). This sequence was found in a human donor with glioblastoma. This CDR3 is CATSSPGTPTDTQYF. The CDR3 nucleotides are TGTGCCACCAGCAGCCCCGGGACACCCACAGATACGCAGTATTTT.